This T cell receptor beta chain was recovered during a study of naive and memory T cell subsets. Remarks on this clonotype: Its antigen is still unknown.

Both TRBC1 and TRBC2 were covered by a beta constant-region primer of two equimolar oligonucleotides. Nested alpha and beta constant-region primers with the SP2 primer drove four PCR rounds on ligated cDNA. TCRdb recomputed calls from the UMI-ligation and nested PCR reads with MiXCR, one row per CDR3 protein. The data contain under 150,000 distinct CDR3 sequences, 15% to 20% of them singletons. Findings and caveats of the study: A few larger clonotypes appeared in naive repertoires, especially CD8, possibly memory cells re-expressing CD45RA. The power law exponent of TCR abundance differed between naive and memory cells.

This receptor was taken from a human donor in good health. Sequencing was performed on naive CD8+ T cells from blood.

The CDR3 DNA sequence: TGTGCCAGCAGCCAAGATCACCTAGCGGGGTACAATGAGCAGTTCTTC. This sequence encodes CASSQDHLAGYNEQFF. The V call is TRBV3-1, the J call TRBJ2-1, with 9 bases matching TRBD2. This CDR3 has 16 amino acids. With 0 bases clipped from V and 4 bases from J, the junction kept 4 bases outside the gene matches. Looked up from germline, CDR1 is LGHDT and CDR2 is YNNKEL (reference sequence).